Below, one T cell receptor (beta chain) is given with its context. The assay used was immunoSEQ (version v3.0), run at survey level. Data came from immunoSEQ multiplex PCR; TCRdb stores just in-frame clones and leaves some out. The profile shows approximately 35,000 clones, 94% of them singletons. This sample was taken from a study of long-term antiretroviral therapy in people with HIV. The germline CDR1 and CDR2 sequences are MNHEY and SVGAGI. The CDR3 contains 15 residues. V lost 0 bases, J lost 6 bases, and 12 bases lay in between. Going into DNA extraction, samples held roughly 0.95-10 million cryopreserved PBMC.

The rearrangement uses TRBV6-5 and TRBJ2-1; D might be TRBD2 (6 bases). The input for sequencing was unsorted PBMCs, taken 5 to 5.5 years after starting antiretroviral therapy. The source of this sequence is a woman aged 45-60 years with HIV. The CDR3, as DNA: TGTGCCAGCAGTTACTCGTCGTTCGGGGGCAATGAGCAGTTCTTC. Translated, it gives CASSYSSFGGNEQFF.